This paragraph reports one T cell receptor (beta chain). The CDR3 loop spans 16 amino acids. J was trimmed by 2 bases and V by 5 bases; bases with no gene match: 7. Per germline, CDR1 MNHEY and CDR2 SMNVEV (reference sequence). This sample was taken from a study of cytomegalovirus exposure and HLA in healthy donors. Using immunoSEQ multiplex PCR, the repertoire was profiled, and TCRdb retains in-frame clones only, with some absent. This sample has approximately 180,000 clones; around 86% occur once, and the top ten carry about 1.5%. The sample consisted of PBMCs. V usage is TRBV27 and J usage is TRBJ2-7; TRBD2 agrees at 12 bases. The clonotype was recovered from a woman between 18 and 29 years old in good health and CMV-seronegative. CDR3 in DNA: TGTGCCAGCAGTCCGCTGACTAGCGGGGGCCCCTACGAGCAGTACTTC. This translates into CASSPLTSGGPYEQYF.